What follows describes a single TCR beta chain. No antigen is known for it. Sequenced by immunoSEQ multiplex PCR; TCRdb stores in-frame clones only, minus some. The sample shows about 48,000 clones, around 80% of them seen only once. The time point denotes: week 35, safety follow-up. The study gave 300 ug of mutant IDH1 20-mer peptide per vaccine dose, with topical imiquimod. The data derive from a study of a mutant IDH1 vaccine in newly diagnosed glioma. Study overall: Visit V13 took place at week 47, and visit V12 happened at week 35. Overall study results and limits: Of all patients, roughly 93% showed vaccine-induced immune responses.

The germline V gene has CDR1 MNHNY and CDR2 SVGAGI (reference sequence). V was pared by 4 bases and J by 9 bases, with 10 bases between. This CDR3 is built from 12 residues. This specimen was PBMCs, taken from a glioma patient whose treatment included an IDH1 peptide vaccine. The chain uses TRBV6-6 and TRBJ1-5; D gene uncertain. This receptor was taken from a man aged 40-55 years with glioma. The CDR3: CASSSFRGPQHF. CDR3 DNA sequence: TGTGCCAGCAGTTCCTTCAGAGGGCCCCAGCATTTT.